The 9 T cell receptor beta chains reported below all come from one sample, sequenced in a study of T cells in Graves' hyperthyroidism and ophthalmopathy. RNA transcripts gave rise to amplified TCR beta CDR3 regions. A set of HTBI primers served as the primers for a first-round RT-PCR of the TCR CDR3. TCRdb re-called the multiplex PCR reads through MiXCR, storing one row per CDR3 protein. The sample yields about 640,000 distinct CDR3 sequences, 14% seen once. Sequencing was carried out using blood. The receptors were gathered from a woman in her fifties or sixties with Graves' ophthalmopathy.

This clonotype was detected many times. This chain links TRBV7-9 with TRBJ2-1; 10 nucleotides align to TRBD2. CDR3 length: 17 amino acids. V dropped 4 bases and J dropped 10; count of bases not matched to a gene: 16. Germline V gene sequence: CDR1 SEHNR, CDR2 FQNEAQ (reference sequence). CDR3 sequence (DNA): TGTGCCAGCAGCTCCCGGCTGGGGCTAGCGGGAGTCGGGGAGCAGTTCTTC. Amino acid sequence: CASSSRLGLAGVGEQFF.

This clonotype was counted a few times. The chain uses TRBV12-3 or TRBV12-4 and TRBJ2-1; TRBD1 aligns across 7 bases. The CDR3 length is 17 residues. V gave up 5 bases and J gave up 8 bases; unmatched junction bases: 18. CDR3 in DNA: TGTGCCAGCAGTACCAGGACAGGTCGCCCAAGACACGATGAGCAGTTCTTC. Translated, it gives CASSTRTGRPRHDEQFF.

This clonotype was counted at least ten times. For the CDR3, the DNA is TGTGCCAGCAGCCACTCCGGGACAGACGAAGAGACCCAGTACTTC. Residues: CASSHSGTDEETQYF. This chain connects TRBV14 to TRBJ2-5; TRBD1 agrees at 7 bases. The CDR3 has 15 amino acids. V lost 3 bases to trimming and J lost 3 bases; unmatched junction nucleotides: 7. In germline, CDR1 is SGHDN, CDR2 FVKESK.

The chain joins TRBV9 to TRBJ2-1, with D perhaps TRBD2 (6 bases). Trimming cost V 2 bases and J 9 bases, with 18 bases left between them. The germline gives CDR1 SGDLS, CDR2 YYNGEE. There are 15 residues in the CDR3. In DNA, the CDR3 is TGTGCCAGCAGCGTTGGGACTGGCAGGACCGGTGAGCAGTTCTTC. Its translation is CASSVGTGRTGEQFF.

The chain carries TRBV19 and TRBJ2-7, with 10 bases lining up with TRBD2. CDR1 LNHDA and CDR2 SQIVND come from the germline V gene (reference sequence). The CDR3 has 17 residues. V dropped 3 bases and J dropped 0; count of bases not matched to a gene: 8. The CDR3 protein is CASSITTSGSTSYEQYF. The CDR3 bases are TGTGCCAGTAGTATTACGACTAGCGGGTCGACCTCCTACGAGCAGTACTTC.

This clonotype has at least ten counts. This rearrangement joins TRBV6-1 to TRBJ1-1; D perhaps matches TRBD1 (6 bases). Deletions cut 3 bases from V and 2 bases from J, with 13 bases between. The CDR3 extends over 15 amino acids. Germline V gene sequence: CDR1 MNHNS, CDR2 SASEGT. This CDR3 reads CASSDLTGFNTEAFF. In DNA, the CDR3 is TGTGCCAGCAGTGATTTGACAGGCTTTAACACTGAAGCTTTCTTT.

Here the CDR3 reads CKEGSPSYEQYF. As DNA, the CDR3 is TGCAAAGAAGGAAGCCCATCCTACGAGCAGTACTTC. The rearrangement uses TRBV20-1 and TRBJ2-7; D ambiguous. Germline CDR1 DFQATT, CDR2 SNEGSKA (reference sequence). The CDR3 is made up of 12 amino acids.

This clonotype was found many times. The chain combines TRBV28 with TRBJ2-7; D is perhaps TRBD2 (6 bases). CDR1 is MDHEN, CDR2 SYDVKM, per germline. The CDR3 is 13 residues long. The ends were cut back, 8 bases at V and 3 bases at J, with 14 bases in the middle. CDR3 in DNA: TGTGCCAGCGGCTTGGGGGGTCGCTACGAGCAGTACTTC. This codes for CASGLGGRYEQYF.

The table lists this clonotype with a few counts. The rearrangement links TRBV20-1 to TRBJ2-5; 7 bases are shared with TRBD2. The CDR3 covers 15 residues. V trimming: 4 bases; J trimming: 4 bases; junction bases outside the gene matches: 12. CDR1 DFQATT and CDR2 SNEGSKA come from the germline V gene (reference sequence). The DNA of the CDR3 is TGCAGTGCTAAAGCGGGATCTTTTGTTTCAGAGACCCAGTACTTC. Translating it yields CSAKAGSFVSETQYF.